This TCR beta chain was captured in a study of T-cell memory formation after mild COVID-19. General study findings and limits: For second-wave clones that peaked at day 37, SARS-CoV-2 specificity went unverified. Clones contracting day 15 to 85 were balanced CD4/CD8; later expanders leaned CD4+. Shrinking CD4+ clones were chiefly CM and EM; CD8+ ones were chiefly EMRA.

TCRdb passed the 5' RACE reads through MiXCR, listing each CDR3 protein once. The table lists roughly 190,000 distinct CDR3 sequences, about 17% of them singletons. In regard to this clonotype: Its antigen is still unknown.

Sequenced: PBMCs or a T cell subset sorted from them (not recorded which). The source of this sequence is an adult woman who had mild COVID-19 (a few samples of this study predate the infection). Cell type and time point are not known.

This chain's CDR3 is CASSLSGGFSKNIQYF. CDR3 nucleotides: TGTGCCAGCAGTTTAAGCGGGGGATTCTCCAAAAACATTCAGTACTTC. The gene calls are TRBV12-3 or TRBV12-4 and TRBJ2-4; 8 bases map to TRBD2. The V and J ends lost 2 bases and 2 bases, in that order; junction bases with no gene match: 5. CDR3 length: 16 residues.